The 19 T cell receptor beta chains given below trace back to one sample, sequenced in a study of OX40 agonist ivuxolimab in advanced cancers. Profiling relied on immunoSEQ multiplex PCR, and the TCRdb table lists in-frame clones only, not all of them. There are tens of thousands of clones in the sample; 80% to 90% occur only once, and around 9.9% lies in the top ten. Sample: CD4+ or CD8+ T cells sorted from blood, taken in a trial of the OX40 agonist ivuxolimab. The origin of the receptors is an adult with an advanced solid tumor such as melanoma, head and neck, liver or kidney cancer.

The chain joins TRBV27 to TRBJ1-1, with 8 nucleotides matching TRBD1. The junction had 5 bases not matched to a gene; V was cut back by 6 bases and J by 5 bases. There are 13 residues in the CDR3. Germline V gene sequence: CDR1 MNHEY, CDR2 SMNVEV (reference sequence). This chain's CDR3 is CASRGTGLTEAFF. CDR3 DNA: TGTGCCAGCAGAGGGACAGGACTGACTGAAGCTTTCTTT.

The sample holds one count of this clone. The DNA for the CDR3 is TGTGCCAGCAGCTTAGGGCACAGCAATCAGCCCCAGCATTTT. Translating gives CASSLGHSNQPQHF. The chain employs TRBV7-9 and TRBJ1-5; D uncertain. CDR3 length equals 14 residues. V was cut by 1 base and J by 1 base, with 5 bases left in between. In germline, CDR1 is SEHNR, CDR2 FQNEAQ (reference sequence).

The chain is built from TRBV7-2 and TRBJ1-3, with D perhaps TRBD1 (6 bases). Trimming pared 2 bases from V and 0 bases from J, leaving 11 bases between. The length of the CDR3 is 16 residues. Looked up from germline, CDR1 is SGHTA and CDR2 is FQGNSA. This chain's CDR3 is CASSLRGTISGNTIYF. CDR3 in DNA: TGTGCCAGCAGCTTAAGAGGGACAATCTCTGGAAACACCATATATTTT.

V is TRBV21-1 and J is TRBJ1-2. TRBV21-1 is termed a pseudogene. The CDR3 has 17 residues. The CDR3 region has the DNA TGTGCCAGCAGCACGGGGGGCCCCAAACATGAAAGCTATGGCTACACCTTC. It is translated as CASSTGGPKHESYGYTF.

The rearrangement links TRBV11-3 to TRBJ1-1; a possible D gene is TRBD1 (5 bases). Germline CDR1 is SGHNT and CDR2 is YENEEA. The CDR3 consists of 17 residues. V was pared by 1 base and J by 2 bases, with 17 bases between. The CDR3 sequence is CASSLGGQSSFNTEAFF. DNA of the CDR3: TGTGCCAGCAGCTTAGGGGGCCAGTCTAGCTTTAACACTGAAGCTTTCTTT. Variable domain in full (rest from reference TRBV11-3 and TRBJ1-1): EAGVVQSPRYKIIEKKQPVAFWCNPISGHNTLYWYLQNLGQGPELLIRYENEEAVDDSQLPKDRFSAERLKGVDSTLKIQPAELGDSAVYLCASSLGGQSSFNTEAFFGQGTRLTVV.

The chain recombines TRBV9 with TRBJ1-1; possibly TRBD1 for D (6 bases). The CDR3 totals 17 residues. The V end lost 0 bases, the J end lost 1 base, and 16 bases lay between the germline ends. Germline loops: CDR1 SGDLS, CDR2 YYNGEE. The CDR3 bases are TGTGCCAGCAGCGTAGGAGGGGAGGCGGGGGCGAACACTGAAGCTTTCTTT. The encoded protein is CASSVGGEAGANTEAFF. Complete variable domain (other parts from reference TRBV9 and TRBJ1-1): DSGVTQTPKHLITATGQRVTLRCSPRSGDLSVYWYQQSLDQGLQFLIQYYNGEERAKGNILERFSAQQFPDLHSELNLSSLELGDSALYFCASSVGGEAGANTEAFFGQGTRLTVV.

J is TRBJ2-5 and V is TRBV7-9; 7 nucleotides align to TRBD2. The germline V gene encodes CDR1 SEHNR and CDR2 FQNEAQ (reference sequence). CDR3 length: 15 amino acids. V shed 1 base, J shed 5 bases, and the junction held 7 bases outside the gene matches. CDR3 sequence: CASSLVVGGDETQYF. The DNA of the CDR3 is TGTGCCAGCAGCTTAGTCGTGGGAGGGGACGAGACCCAGTACTTC.

The table lists this clone with a few counts. Other DNA sequences of this sample code for an identical CDR3. The chain couples TRBV9 to TRBJ1-2; no clear D gene. Germline V gives CDR1 SGDLS, CDR2 YYNGEE. Trimming took 0 bases from V and 2 from J, leaving 8 bases between them. The CDR3 is 14 amino acids. The CDR3 nucleotides read TGTGCCAGCAGCGTAGGGAGATTCAACTATGGCTACACCTTC. Protein: CASSVGRFNYGYTF. Together with reference TRBV9 and TRBJ1-2, the CDR3 gives the full variable domain: DSGVTQTPKHLITATGQRVTLRCSPRSGDLSVYWYQQSLDQGLQFLIQYYNGEERAKGNILERFSAQQFPDLHSELNLSSLELGDSALYFCASSVGRFNYGYTFGSGTRLTVV.

J is TRBJ2-2 and V is TRBV25-1, with 7 bases fitting TRBD1. With V trimmed by 0 bases and J by 4 bases, 2 bases remained unmatched. The germline CDR1 and CDR2 sequences are MGHDK and SYGVNS. This CDR3 region has 15 residues. The CDR3 loop is CASSEYGTATGELFF. The CDR3 DNA follows: TGTGCCAGCAGTGAATATGGGACAGCCACCGGGGAGCTGTTTTTT.

The rearrangement links TRBV1 to TRBJ1-5; the table's D call, TRBD1, was not checked against the DNA. TRBV1 is recorded as a pseudogene. The CDR3 contains 17 residues. The CDR3 DNA follows: TGCACCAGCAGCCAAGATCGACAGGGCGATCTCGGCCAGCCCCAGCATTTT. Amino acid sequence: CTSSQDRQGDLGQPQHF.

The chain couples TRBV6-5 to TRBJ2-7; D is undetermined. The CDR3 sequence is 12 residues long. With 5 bases removed from V and 2 bases from J, the gap between germline ends came to 7 bases. Germline V gene data show CDR1 as MNHEY and CDR2 as SVGAGI. CDR3 in amino acids: CASSPVPYEQYF. The CDR3 region has the DNA TGTGCCAGCAGTCCCGTCCCCTACGAGCAGTACTTC.

The V gene is TRBV6-5, the J gene TRBJ1-1, with D possibly TRBD1 on 6 matching bases. This CDR3 contains 14 residues. The V and J ends lost 0 bases and 7 bases respectively, with 12 bases between them. Germline V lookup: CDR1 MNHEY, CDR2 SVGAGI. This CDR3 reads CASSYSGGLDEAFF. CDR3 DNA sequence: TGTGCCAGCAGTTACTCGGGGGGCTTAGATGAAGCTTTCTTT.

The chain couples TRBV29-1 to TRBJ1-4; no firm D call. This CDR3 comprises 15 residues. CDR1 and CDR2 (germline): SQVTM, ANQGSEA. V shed 0 bases and J shed 0 bases, with 8 bases lying between them. The CDR3 region has the DNA TGCAGCGTTGAAGATTTTGGTGCAACTAATGAAAAACTGTTTTTT. It encodes CSVEDFGATNEKLFF.

The chain links TRBV11-2 to TRBJ2-7; D gene unclear. V shed 3 bases and J shed 2 bases, with 8 bases lying between them. The CDR3 extends over 13 amino acids. CDR1 and CDR2 from the germline V gene are SGHAT and FQNNGV. CDR3 sequence reads: CASSFVVTYEQYF. The CDR3 coding sequence is TGTGCCAGCAGCTTCGTCGTAACCTACGAGCAGTACTTC.

The chain carries TRBV6-1 and TRBJ1-1; D is unresolved. There are 11 residues in the CDR3. V shed 8 bases and J shed 11 bases, with 15 bases lying between them. CDR1 is MNHNS, CDR2 SASEGT, per germline. CDR3 amino acids: CASLRPPEAFF. CDR3 in DNA: TGTGCCAGCTTGCGGCCCCCGGAGGCTTTCTTT.

The chain employs TRBV25-1 and TRBJ1-1; D is possibly TRBD1 (6 bases). This CDR3 has 18 residues. CDR1 and CDR2 from the germline V gene are MGHDK and SYGVNS. Trimming removed 4 bases at V and 3 bases at J, with 24 bases between. CDR3 amino acids: CASSVGLGQGISDTEAFF. Here the CDR3 DNA reads TGTGCCAGCAGTGTGGGCCTTGGGCAGGGGATATCGGACACTGAAGCTTTCTTT.

V usage is TRBV2 and J usage is TRBJ1-2, with 8 bases aligning to TRBD1. CDR1 is SNHLY, CDR2 FYNNEI, per germline. Unmatched junction bases numbered 8, after V lost 9 bases and J lost 8 bases. This CDR3 has 12 residues. CDR3 nucleotide sequence: TGTGCCAGAGAGGGGACAGGCCCAGGCTACACCTTC. This translates into CAREGTGPGYTF. Drawing the rest from reference TRBV2 and TRBJ1-2, the complete variable domain is EPEVTQTPSHQVTQMGQEVILRCVPISNHLYFYWYRQILGQKVEFLVSFYNNEISEKSEIFDDQFSVERPDGSNFTLKIRSTKLEDSAMYFCAREGTGPGYTFGSGTRLTVV.

CDR3 nucleotide sequence: TGCGCCAGCAGCCCCGGGACTAGCTGGAGCTCCTACAATGAGCAGTTCTTC. Its translation is CASSPGTSWSSYNEQFF. This chain uses TRBV5-1 with TRBJ2-1; the match to TRBD2 covers 9 bases. Germline CDR1 SGHRS, CDR2 YFSETQ. The J segment lost 0 bases and the V segment lost 4 bases, leaving 8 bases of the junction unmatched. The CDR3 totals 17 residues.

The chain joins TRBV28 to TRBJ1-2, with TRBD1 as a possible D gene (6 bases). Germline lookup yields CDR1 MDHEN and CDR2 SYDVKM. Trimming shortened V by 5 bases and J by 5 bases, and 18 bases separated the two germline ends. The CDR3 length is 15 residues. CDR3: CASSLPADSDYGYTF. The CDR3 DNA is TGTGCCAGCAGTCTACCCGCGGACAGCGATTATGGCTACACCTTC.